This T cell receptor beta chain stems from a study of blood T cell repertoires in COVID-19. At the level of the study: Cohort 3 recovered donors had two negative PCRs, clearance, or symptom resolution. COVID-19 samples from acute and convalescent phases originated in the United States, Italy and Spain. The cDNA or gDNA used as material had been derived from T cells, B-cell-depleted T cells, or PBMCs.

Trimming pared 0 bases from V and 0 bases from J, leaving 9 bases between. The CDR3 runs 16 residues. The germline V gene encodes CDR1 MNHEY and CDR2 SVGAGI. In the original analysis: Amplification with reference gene primers provided the estimates of nucleated cell counts. This table comes from immunoSEQ multiplex PCR, and its TCRdb copy is limited to in-frame clones, with some not included. V and J calls and clone size follow that table, whereas D and trimming were derived from the DNA. Altogether 200,000 to 250,000 clones are present, less than 90% being singletons, with the ten largest covering roughly 3.3%.

Input material: PBMCs or T cells enriched from blood (not recorded which). The TCR comes from a woman aged 50 to 65 in a cohort exposed to, infected with or recovered from COVID-19 (not recorded which). V is TRBV6-5 and J is TRBJ1-3; D gene ambiguous. CDR3 in amino acids: CASSYSTLTSGNTIYF. Here the CDR3 DNA reads TGTGCCAGCAGTTACTCTACCCTAACCTCTGGAAACACCATATATTTT.